The clone carrying this T cell receptor (beta chain) was found once. Trimming pared 1 base from V and 0 bases from J, leaving 10 bases between. Looked up from germline, CDR1 is MNHEY and CDR2 is SVGAGI. This CDR3 is built from 15 residues. The record originates from a study of cytomegalovirus exposure and HLA in healthy donors. In the PCR, 60 Vbeta and 13 Jbeta primers were used. The table came from immunoSEQ multiplex PCR; TCRdb's copy has only in-frame clones and leaves some out. The sample includes around 100,000 clones, about four fifths seen only once; the top ten take about 3%. The receptor's source is a woman younger than 30 in good health and CMV-seropositive. Specimen: PBMCs. The genes are TRBV6-5 and TRBJ2-7, with no clear D. CDR3 residues: CASSYYAQVSYEQYF. CDR3 DNA: TGTGCCAGCAGTTACTATGCCCAGGTCTCCTACGAGCAGTACTTC.